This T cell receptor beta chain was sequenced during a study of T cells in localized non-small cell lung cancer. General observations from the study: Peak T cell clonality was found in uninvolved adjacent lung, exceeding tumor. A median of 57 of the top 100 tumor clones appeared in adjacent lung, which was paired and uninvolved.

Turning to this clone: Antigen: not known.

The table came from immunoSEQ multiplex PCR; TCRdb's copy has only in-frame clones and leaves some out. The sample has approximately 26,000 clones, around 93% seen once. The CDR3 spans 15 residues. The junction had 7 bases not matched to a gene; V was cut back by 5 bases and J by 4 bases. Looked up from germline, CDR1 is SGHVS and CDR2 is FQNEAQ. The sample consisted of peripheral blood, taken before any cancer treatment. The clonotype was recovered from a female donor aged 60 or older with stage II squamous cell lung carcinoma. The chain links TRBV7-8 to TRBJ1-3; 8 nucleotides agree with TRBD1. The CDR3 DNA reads TGTGCCAGCAGCCCGGACAGGGCCGGAGGAAACACCATATATTTT. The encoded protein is CASSPDRAGGNTIYF.